Each of the 26 T cell receptor beta chains below was sequenced from the same sample in a study of CD8 T cells in Susac syndrome. Random hexamers were used to reverse transcribe roughly 0.45 to 1 ug of RNA. One entry per CDR3 protein results from TCRdb running MiXCR on the immunoSEQ multiplex PCR reads. The repertoire holds roughly 200,000 distinct CDR3 sequences, with roughly 92% as singletons. Input material: CD4+ T cells from PBMCs. These TCRs come from a human donor in good health.

The chain employs TRBV6-2 or TRBV6-3 and TRBJ2-1; either TRBD1 or TRBD2 may fit D (7 bases each). CDR1 and CDR2 (germline): MNHEY, SVGEGT. The CDR3 runs to 15 residues. Trimming took 5 bases from V and 4 from J, leaving 15 bases between them. The CDR3 loop reads CASSDQGGFYNEQFF. DNA for the CDR3: TGTGCCAGCAGTGACCAGGGGGGGTTTTACAATGAGCAGTTCTTC.

In this sample, this clonotype turned up once. The chain joins TRBV10-3 to TRBJ1-1; D is undetermined. Trimming left V 11 bases short and J 3 bases short, with 16 bases between. This CDR3 is built from 13 residues. Germline values: CDR1 ENHRY, CDR2 SYGVKD. CDR3 coding DNA: TGTGCCTCCGTCTGGTCCGCGGACACTGAAGCTTTCTTT. Amino acids: CASVWSADTEAFF.

The chain uses TRBV3-1 and TRBJ2-1; 8 nucleotides match TRBD2. This CDR3 comprises 16 residues. The trim removed 4 bases at V and 5 bases at J, leaving 10 bases unmatched. CDR1 is LGHDT, CDR2 YNNKEL, per germline (reference sequence). The DNA for the CDR3 is TGTGCCAGCAGCCCTGAGCGACTAGCGAGCCACAATGAGCAGTTCTTC. It yields the protein CASSPERLASHNEQFF.

This clonotype appeared a single time. V usage is TRBV18 and J usage is TRBJ2-7; the D is unclear. CDR1 and CDR2 from the germline V gene are KGHSH and LQKENI. The CDR3 contains 13 residues. Trimming removed 3 bases at V and 4 bases at J, with 10 bases between. The CDR3, as DNA: TGTGCCAGCTCACCGTCTCGCGGATACGAGCAGTACTTC. Translated: CASSPSRGYEQYF. Supplemented by reference TRBV18 and TRBJ2-7, the full variable domain reads NAGVMQNPRHLVRRRGQEARLRCSPMKGHSHVYWYRQLPEEGLKFMVYLQKENIIDESGMPKERFSAEFPKEGPSILRIQQVVRGDSAAYFCASSPSRGYEQYFGPGTRLTVT.

The chain links TRBV29-1 to TRBJ1-2, with D possibly being TRBD1 (5 bases). Germline CDR1 SQVTM, CDR2 ANQGSEA. The CDR3 spans 12 residues. Trimming removed 6 bases at V and 7 bases at J, with 15 bases between. CDR3 coding DNA: TGCAGCGTCGTCATCGGGGGGTTTGGCTACACCTTC. Its protein is CSVVIGGFGYTF.

The J gene is TRBJ2-2, the V gene TRBV7-2, with D possibly being TRBD2 (6 bases). The CDR3 has 15 amino acids. CDR1 is SGHTA and CDR2 is FQGNSA in the germline V gene. V was shortened by 3 bases and J by 3 bases, with 11 bases between the two germline ends. The CDR3 region has the DNA TGTGCCAGCAGCTTCGACAGCGGGTACACCGGGGAGCTGTTTTTT. It yields the protein CASSFDSGYTGELFF.

CDR3 coding DNA: TGTGCCAGCAGTTTGGGACATTCTAGCAATCAGCCCCAGCATTTT. Its translation: CASSLGHSSNQPQHF. This chain connects TRBV3-1 to TRBJ1-5; possible D gene TRBD1, 6 bases. The CDR3 sequence is 15 residues long. Germline CDR1 is LGHDT and CDR2 is YNNKEL (reference sequence). V lost 6 bases to trimming and J lost 0 bases, with 12 bases between them.

As DNA, the CDR3 is TGTGCCACCAGTAATGGGAGGGGTGGCTATGGCTACACCTTC. As protein: CATSNGRGGYGYTF. This chain links TRBV15 with TRBJ1-2; maybe TRBD1 (5 bases). Germline lookup yields CDR1 LNHNV and CDR2 YYDKDF (reference sequence). Trimming shortened V by 6 bases and J by 4 bases, and 15 bases separated the two germline ends. This CDR3 spans 14 amino acids.

The CDR3 sequence is CASSYSRSNYGYTF. In DNA form, the CDR3 reads TGTGCCAGCAGTTATTCAAGGAGTAACTATGGCTACACCTTC. V gene TRBV6-5 combines with J gene TRBJ1-2, with no clear D. Trimming took off 3 bases at V and 1 base at J, with 9 bases between the two ends. Germline V CDR1 and CDR2: MNHEY, SVGAGI. There are 14 residues in the CDR3.

This clonotype appeared once. The genes are TRBV30 and TRBJ1-2; no firm D call. CDR3 length: 12 amino acids. The germline CDR1 and CDR2 sequences are GTSNPN and SVGIG (reference sequence). Trimming shortened V by 0 bases and J by 7 bases, and 9 bases separated the two germline ends. Written as DNA, the CDR3 is TGTGCCTGGAGTGTAGGAGTATTTGGCTACACCTTC. This translates into CAWSVGVFGYTF.

CDR3 in amino acids: CASSFDRVADSPLHF. The DNA for the CDR3 is TGCGCCAGCAGCTTTGACAGGGTCGCAGATTCACCCCTCCACTTT. This chain uses TRBV5-1 with TRBJ1-6; 7 bases fit TRBD1. V dropped 2 bases and J dropped 8; count of bases not matched to a gene: 7. The germline CDR1 and CDR2 sequences are SGHRS and YFSETQ. The CDR3 loop spans 15 amino acids.

The V call is TRBV14, the J call TRBJ2-1; TRBD1 matches at 8 bases. V gave up 2 bases and J gave up 10 bases; unmatched junction bases: 7. CDR3 size: 14 residues. CDR1 is SGHDN, CDR2 FVKESK, per germline. The CDR3 DNA reads TGTGCCAGCAGCCAATGGCAGGGGGCGCGAGAGCAGTTCTTC. Its protein is CASSQWQGAREQFF.

V and J are TRBV9 and TRBJ2-2; 8 nucleotides agree with TRBD2. This CDR3 has 18 residues. Trimming at V came to 4 bases and at J to 2 bases, leaving 13 bases not matched to a gene. The germline CDR1 and CDR2 sequences are SGDLS and YYNGEE. CDR3: CASSPLPGGRGNTGELFF. In DNA form, the CDR3 reads TGTGCCAGCAGCCCACTCCCGGGGGGGCGGGGCAACACCGGGGAGCTGTTTTTT.

This clonotype was counted once. The V and J genes are TRBV7-9 and TRBJ1-4, with D possibly matching TRBD1 (5 bases). CDR1 and CDR2 from the germline V gene are SEHNR and FQNEAQ (reference sequence). CDR3 length equals 14 residues. Trimming removed 3 bases at V and 8 bases at J, with 13 bases between. CDR3 nucleotides: TGTGCCAGCAGCTTGGACATTTTGGGCGAAAAACTGTTTTTT. It encodes CASSLDILGEKLFF.

The V and J genes are TRBV7-9 and TRBJ2-3; the D is unclear. The CDR3 is 17 amino acids. V dropped 2 bases and J dropped 0 bases, with 15 bases sitting between them. Germline CDR1 reads SEHNR; CDR2 reads FQNEAQ (reference sequence). The CDR3 sequence is CASSLKGGLISTDTQYF. In DNA, the CDR3 is TGTGCCAGCAGCTTAAAGGGTGGGCTTATTAGCACAGATACGCAGTATTTT.

The rearrangement uses TRBV29-1 and TRBJ1-2, with D possibly being TRBD1 (6 bases). Germline lookup yields CDR1 SQVTM and CDR2 ANQGSEA. CDR3 length: 12 residues. V was trimmed by 6 bases and J by 5 bases, leaving 13 bases between them. This CDR3 reads CSVKDRKYGYTF. CDR3 in DNA: TGCAGCGTGAAAGACAGGAAGTATGGCTACACCTTC.

This clonotype has a single count. The chain is built from TRBV12-3 or TRBV12-4 and TRBJ1-1; D is uncertain. The CDR3 has 14 residues. V was trimmed by 3 bases and J by 8 bases, leaving 16 bases between them. The CDR3 is CASSFFTGFPEAFF. The CDR3, as DNA: TGTGCCAGCAGTTTTTTTACGGGGTTCCCCGAAGCTTTCTTT.

This chain links TRBV20-1 with TRBJ1-2; maybe TRBD1 (5 bases). The CDR3 length is 12 residues. Germline V gives CDR1 DFQATT, CDR2 SNEGSKA (reference sequence). V lost 6 bases and J 5 bases, leaving 13 bases between the germline ends. The CDR3 DNA is TGCAGTGCCGAAGGGACCGCGTATGGCTACACCTTC. Protein: CSAEGTAYGYTF.

The chain couples TRBV9 to TRBJ1-2, with 8 positions matching TRBD1. V was clipped by 7 bases and J by 5 bases; unmatched bases: 16. Germline V gives CDR1 SGDLS, CDR2 YYNGEE. The CDR3 spans 16 residues. The CDR3 reads CASDMNQGALSYGYTF. The CDR3 region has the DNA TGTGCCAGCGATATGAATCAGGGGGCCCTATCATATGGCTACACCTTC. Based on the CDR3 plus reference TRBV9 and TRBJ1-2, the full variable domain is DSGVTQTPKHLITATGQRVTLRCSPRSGDLSVYWYQQSLDQGLQFLIQYYNGEERAKGNILERFSAQQFPDLHSELNLSSLELGDSALYFCASDMNQGALSYGYTFGSGTRLTVV.

Here the CDR3 DNA reads TGTGCCAGCAGGTCCCTAACCTGGGACTATGGCTACACCTTC. Protein: CASRSLTWDYGYTF. V gene TRBV6-5 combines with J gene TRBJ1-2; unclear D gene. The CDR3 runs 14 residues. The germline CDR1 and CDR2 sequences are MNHEY and SVGAGI. Between the trimmed V and J ends, which lost 6 bases and 3 bases, there was a span of 14 bases.

This chain joins TRBV9 and TRBJ2-7; D is unclear. This CDR3 region has 8 residues. Germline V CDR1 and CDR2: SGDLS, YYNGEE. The CDR3, as DNA: TGTGCATCGTACGAGCAGTACGTC. Translation: CASYEQYV.

J is TRBJ2-2 and V is TRBV28; D perhaps matches TRBD1 (5 bases). The V and J ends lost 7 bases and 0 bases respectively, with 15 bases between them. The germline gives CDR1 MDHEN, CDR2 SYDVKM. This CDR3 comprises 16 residues. The CDR3 DNA is TGTGCCAGCATCGACCTGGGGCAGGCGAACACCGGGGAGCTGTTTTTT. This codes for CASIDLGQANTGELFF.

The chain combines TRBV29-1 with TRBJ1-1; TRBD1 agrees at 11 bases. Per the germline V gene, CDR1 is SQVTM and CDR2 is ANQGSEA. The CDR3 is 16 residues long. Trimming removed 2 bases from V and 4 bases from J; junction bases left unmatched: 9. CDR3 residues: CSVERTGGEFRTEAFF. The CDR3 coding sequence is TGCAGCGTTGAACGGACAGGGGGCGAATTTCGCACTGAAGCTTTCTTT.

The rearrangement joins TRBV7-2 to TRBJ2-5; 9 bases match TRBD2. Germline V gene data show CDR1 as SGHTA and CDR2 as FQGNSA. The CDR3 totals 15 residues. V shed 2 bases, J shed 5 bases, and the junction held 6 bases outside the gene matches. Written as DNA, the CDR3 is TGTGCCAGCAGCTTATCGGGACTAGCAGGCGAGACCCAGTACTTC. As protein: CASSLSGLAGETQYF. Using reference TRBV7-2 and TRBJ2-5 for the parts outside the CDR3, the full variable domain is GAGVSQSPSNKVTEKGKDVELRCDPISGHTALYWYRQSLGQGLEFLIYFQGNSAPDKSGLPSDRFSAERTGGSVSTLTIQRTQQEDSAVYLCASSLSGLAGETQYFGPGTRLLVL.

This clonotype was seen only once. The chain links TRBV12-3 or TRBV12-4 to TRBJ1-4, with unresolved D. The CDR3 covers 16 residues. Trimming took off 3 bases at V and 1 base at J, with 12 bases between the two ends. This chain's CDR3 is CASSFSRLGTNEKLFF. CDR3 bases: TGTGCCAGCAGTTTTAGCAGGTTGGGAACTAATGAAAAACTGTTTTTT.

The chain is built from TRBV19 and TRBJ2-3, with D uncertain. The CDR3 is made up of 16 amino acids. V was cut by 4 bases and J by 2 bases, with 16 bases left in between. The germline V gene has CDR1 LNHDA and CDR2 SQIVND (reference sequence). The CDR3 DNA reads as TGTGCCAGTAGTACTACACGCCGTTCCCTCACAGATACGCAGTATTTT. It encodes CASSTTRRSLTDTQYF.